Sequencing of this T cell receptor beta chain was carried out in a study of CD8 T cells in ankylosing spondylitis. Study-wide results and caveats: It was reported that disease-linked clones were significantly enriched in matched ankylosing spondylitis synovial fluid. Among TCR beta sequences, a motif of under ten highly homologous variants appeared characteristic of ankylosing spondylitis blood. Disease-associated clones were CD8+ and fairly uncommon in peripheral blood.

A remark on this clonotype: The antigen is unknown.

Trimming cost V 3 bases and J 8 bases, with 12 bases left between them. CDR3 length equals 13 residues. Germline assignment: CDR1 SGDLS and CDR2 YYNGEE. Libraries for TCR beta were made by quantitative 5'-RACE with molecular barcodes. TCRdb reanalysed the 5' RACE reads using MiXCR and keeps one entry per CDR3 protein. This sample has about 360,000 distinct CDR3 sequences, with 20% found just once. The origin of this receptor is a male donor with ankylosing spondylitis or in good health (not recorded which). V usage is TRBV9 and J usage is TRBJ2-4, with D perhaps matching TRBD1 (6 bases). Sample: blood, either unsorted or a sorted T cell fraction (not recorded which). The CDR3 sequence is CASSARQEDIQYF. CDR3 nucleotide sequence: TGTGCCAGCAGCGCCCGACAGGAGGACATTCAGTACTTC.